A single sample gave rise to the 21 T cell receptor beta chains below, sequenced in a study of blood T cell repertoires in COVID-19. Sequencing used immunoSEQ multiplex PCR; TCRdb keeps in-frame clones, though not all of them. The table has some 370,000 clones, more than 70% seen once. The sequencing sample was made of peripheral blood. The source is a woman in her twenties or thirties with COVID-19, enrolled during active disease.

This clone was seen a few times. The V call is TRBV4-3, the J call TRBJ1-4, with 8 bases aligning to TRBD1. J gave up 4 bases and V 8 bases, and 6 bases lay outside the gene matches. The CDR3 extends over 14 amino acids. CDR1 is LGHNA and CDR2 is YSLEER in the germline V gene. The CDR3 nucleotides are TGCGCCAGCGGACAGGGATTGGGTAATGAAAAACTGTTTTTT. Translating gives CASGQGLGNEKLFF.

The V gene is TRBV6-5, the J gene TRBJ2-7; the D is unclear. Trimming took off 6 bases at V and 1 base at J, with 7 bases between the two ends. CDR3 length: 12 amino acids. Germline lookup yields CDR1 MNHEY and CDR2 SVGAGI. The CDR3 region has the DNA TGTGCCAGCAGCGCTACTTCCTACGAGCAGTACTTC. Its translation: CASSATSYEQYF.

The rearrangement links TRBV10-3 to TRBJ2-5; 9 bases map to TRBD2. V shed 6 bases and J 5 bases; nucleotides not matched to a gene: 7. CDR3 length equals 14 residues. Germline values: CDR1 ENHRY, CDR2 SYGVKD. CDR3 sequence reads: CAISSSGVSETQYF. The CDR3 DNA sequence: TGTGCCATCAGCTCTAGCGGGGTTTCTGAGACCCAGTACTTC.

The CDR3 reads CASSLAGDYNEQFF. CDR3 bases: TGTGCCAGCAGTTTAGCGGGAGACTACAATGAGCAGTTCTTC. This chain connects TRBV27 to TRBJ2-1; 7 nucleotides line up with TRBD2. With 2 bases clipped from V and 3 bases from J, the junction kept 1 base outside the gene matches. From germline, CDR1 is MNHEY and CDR2 SMNVEV (reference sequence). The CDR3 has 14 residues.

The chain employs TRBV28 and TRBJ2-7; unclear D gene. CDR1 MDHEN and CDR2 SYDVKM come from the germline V gene. V was pared by 8 bases and J by 3 bases, with 14 bases between. The CDR3 loop spans 13 amino acids. As DNA, the CDR3 is TGTGCCAGCTCAAATCGAGTCGACTACGAGCAGTACTTC. It is translated as CASSNRVDYEQYF.

V gene TRBV6-5 combines with J gene TRBJ2-7; 10 nucleotides agree with TRBD2. V gave up 1 base and J gave up 3 bases; unmatched junction bases: 6. This CDR3 has 16 amino acids. Germline V gives CDR1 MNHEY, CDR2 SVGAGI. The CDR3 region has the DNA TGTGCCAGCAGTTACTTTCCAGCGGGAGGGTACTACGAGCAGTACTTC. Its protein is CASSYFPAGGYYEQYF.

This clone was found once. The rearrangement joins TRBV7-6 to TRBJ1-4; D possibly corresponds to TRBD1 (6 bases). Trimming took off 1 base at V and 7 bases at J, with 13 bases between the two ends. This CDR3 contains 15 residues. Germline V CDR1 and CDR2: SGHVS, FNYEAQ. In nucleotides, the CDR3 is TGTGCCAGCAGCTTAGGAGGCGACAGGCCTGAAAAACTGTTTTTT. Encoded protein: CASSLGGDRPEKLFF.

The chain joins TRBV5-4 to TRBJ2-7; 8 nucleotides match TRBD1. V lost 4 bases, J lost 2 bases, and 5 bases stayed unmatched. The CDR3 is 14 amino acids. In germline, CDR1 is SGHNT, CDR2 YYREEE (reference sequence). This CDR3 reads CASSLGQATYEQYF. CDR3 bases: TGTGCCAGCAGCCTGGGACAGGCGACCTACGAGCAGTACTTC. The variable domain in full, with the rest retrieved from reference TRBV5-4 and TRBJ2-7, is ETGVTQSPTHLIKTRGQQVTLRCSSQSGHNTVSWYQQALGQGPQFIFQYYREEENGRGNFPPRFSGLQFPNYSSELNVNALELDDSALYLCASSLGQATYEQYFGPGTRLTVT.

The chain links TRBV9 to TRBJ2-1; 8 positions agree with TRBD2. CDR3 length: 16 amino acids. Germline V gene lookup returns CDR1 SGDLS and CDR2 YYNGEE. The trim removed 2 bases at V and 3 bases at J, leaving 7 bases unmatched. The CDR3 is CASSVLAGGFYNEQFF. The CDR3 DNA reads as TGTGCCAGCAGCGTTCTGGCGGGAGGCTTCTACAATGAGCAGTTCTTC.

The table lists this clone with a count of one. The chain employs TRBV7-9 and TRBJ1-1; D is ambiguous. The CDR3 sequence is 14 residues long. CDR1 and CDR2 from the germline V gene are SEHNR and FQNEAQ (reference sequence). V gave up 4 bases and J gave up 5 bases, with 14 bases separating them. For the CDR3, the DNA is TGTGCCAGCAGCTCCCCGGGGAGCGAGACTGAAGCTTTCTTT. It encodes CASSSPGSETEAFF.

The gene calls are TRBV18 and TRBJ2-7; possibly TRBD2 for D (6 bases). From germline, CDR1 is KGHSH and CDR2 LQKENI. This CDR3 spans 15 amino acids. V lost 6 bases to trimming and J lost 6 bases, with 21 bases between them. The CDR3 is CASSRPAGRASEQYF. The CDR3 DNA follows: TGTGCCAGCTCCCGACCCGCGGGGCGAGCATCCGAGCAGTACTTC.

The chain uses TRBV28 and TRBJ2-2, with TRBD2 identical over 9 bases. The CDR3 extends over 15 amino acids. V lost 4 bases and J lost 1; bases outside the gene matches: 1. Germline V CDR1 and CDR2: MDHEN, SYDVKM. The CDR3 here is CASSWTSENTGELFF. CDR3 bases: TGTGCCAGCAGTTGGACTAGCGAGAACACCGGGGAGCTGTTTTTT.

The chain employs TRBV4-1 and TRBJ2-3; perhaps TRBD2 as D (5 bases). Germline CDR1 is MGHRA and CDR2 is YSYEKL. This CDR3 spans 17 amino acids. Trimming took off 1 base at V and 3 bases at J, with 17 bases between the two ends. CDR3 residues: CASSQGLRGRGTDTQYF. DNA of the CDR3: TGCGCCAGCAGCCAAGGGCTGAGAGGGAGAGGGACAGATACGCAGTATTTT.

This chain connects TRBV4-1 to TRBJ2-7; 7 bases line up with TRBD1. The CDR3 runs to 15 residues. Germline lookup yields CDR1 MGHRA and CDR2 YSYEKL. V shed 0 bases, J shed 2 bases, and the junction held 4 bases outside the gene matches. CDR3 DNA sequence: TGCGCCAGCAGCCAAGATCGAGGGGGCCCCTACGAGCAGTACTTC. It is translated as CASSQDRGGPYEQYF.

The rearrangement joins TRBV25-1 to TRBJ1-1; weak D call: TRBD1 (5 bases). CDR3 length: 14 amino acids. Trimming took off 2 bases at V and 6 bases at J, with 13 bases between the two ends. CDR1 and CDR2 (germline): MGHDK, SYGVNS. CDR3 in DNA: TGTGCCAGCAGTGAAGGCACAGGTTTAGCTGAAGCTTTCTTT. This sequence encodes CASSEGTGLAEAFF.

This rearrangement joins TRBV7-2 to TRBJ2-2; 9 positions agree with TRBD1. The V segment lost 6 bases and the J segment 5 bases; nucleotides outside the gene matches: 4. In germline, CDR1 is SGHTA, CDR2 FQGNSA. The CDR3 spans 14 residues. The CDR3 bases are TGTGCCAGCAGGGACAGGGGCGAGACCGGGGAGCTGTTTTTT. The encoded protein is CASRDRGETGELFF.

The chain recombines TRBV11-2 with TRBJ2-5, with D unclear. Deletions cut 0 bases from V and 4 bases from J, with 6 bases between. The germline V gene encodes CDR1 SGHAT and CDR2 FQNNGV. The CDR3 spans 13 residues. For the CDR3, the DNA is TGTGCCAGCAGCTTAGATCCGCGAGAGACCCAGTACTTC. It encodes CASSLDPRETQYF. The full variable domain, completed using reference TRBV11-2 and TRBJ2-5, is EAGVAQSPRYKIIEKRQSVAFWCNPISGHATLYWYQQILGQGPKLLIQFQNNGVVDDSQLPKDRFSAERLKGVDSTLKIQPAKLEDSAVYLCASSLDPRETQYFGPGTRLLVL.

The chain couples TRBV4-1 to TRBJ2-3, with D tentatively TRBD1 (6 bases). The CDR3 contains 15 residues. CDR1 is MGHRA, CDR2 YSYEKL, per germline. V was cut by 0 bases and J by 5 bases, with 12 bases left in between. This CDR3 reads CASSQDRGSQDTQYF. CDR3 nucleotides: TGCGCCAGCAGCCAAGATAGGGGGAGTCAAGATACGCAGTATTTT.

The V and J genes are TRBV28 and TRBJ1-1; 7 bases agree with TRBD1. Germline-derived CDR1 and CDR2 are MDHEN and SYDVKM. V was clipped by 5 bases and J by 10 bases; unmatched bases: 13. There are 14 residues in the CDR3. This CDR3 reads CASSTSTGSLIAFF. The CDR3 DNA reads as TGTGCCAGCAGTACATCGACAGGGTCGCTGATAGCTTTCTTT.

The V gene is TRBV7-2, the J gene TRBJ2-5; no clear D. Per germline, CDR1 SGHTA and CDR2 FQGNSA. The CDR3 has 11 residues. Between the trimmed V and J ends, which lost 4 bases and 2 bases, there was a span of 2 bases. The CDR3 nucleotides are TGTGCCAGCAGCTCACAAGAGACCCAGTACTTC. This gives the protein CASSSQETQYF.

The V call is TRBV23-1, the J call TRBJ2-5, with D perhaps TRBD2 (5 bases). TRBV23-1 is known as an ORF, though its function is uncertain. The CDR3 runs 13 residues. V lost 4 bases, J lost 5 bases, and 11 bases lay in between. CDR3 bases: TGCGCCAGCAGTCGGGGAGTGAGGGAGACCCAGTACTTC. Protein sequence: CASSRGVRETQYF.